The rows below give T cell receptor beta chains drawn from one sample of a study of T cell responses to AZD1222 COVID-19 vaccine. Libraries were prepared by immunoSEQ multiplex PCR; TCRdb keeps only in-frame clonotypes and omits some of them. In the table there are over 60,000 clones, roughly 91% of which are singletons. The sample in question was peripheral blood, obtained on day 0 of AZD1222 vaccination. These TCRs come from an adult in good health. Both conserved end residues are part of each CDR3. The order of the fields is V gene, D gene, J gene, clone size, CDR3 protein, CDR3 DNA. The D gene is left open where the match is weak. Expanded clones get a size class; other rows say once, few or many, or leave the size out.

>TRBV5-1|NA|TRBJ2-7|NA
CASSLEGFGQYF
TGCGCCAGCAGCTTGGAAGGGTTCGGGCAGTACTTC
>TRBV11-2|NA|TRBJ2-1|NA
CASSAPLNEQFF
TGTGCCAGCAGCGCCCCACTCAATGAGCAGTTCTTC
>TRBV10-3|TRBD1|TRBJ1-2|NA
CAIRGQGSVYGYTF
TGTGCCATCAGAGGACAGGGGTCTGTCTATGGCTACACCTTC
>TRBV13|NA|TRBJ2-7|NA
CASSLGQSYEQYF
TGTGCCAGCAGCTTAGGGCAGTCCTACGAGCAGTACTTC
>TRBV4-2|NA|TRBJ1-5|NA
CASSQEGDNQPQHF
TGTGCCAGCAGCCAAGAGGGAGACAATCAGCCCCAGCATTTT
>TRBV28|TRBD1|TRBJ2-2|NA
CASSPRQGPFGELFF
TGTGCCAGCAGTCCCAGACAGGGCCCTTTCGGGGAGCTGTTTTTT
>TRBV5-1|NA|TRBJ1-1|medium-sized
CASSLGDGGYLMNTEAFF
TGCGCCAGCAGCTTGGGGGACGGAGGGTACCTTATGAACACTGAAGCTTTCTTT
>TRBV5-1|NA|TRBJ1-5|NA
CASSADGGQPQHF
TGCGCCAGCAGCGCCGACGGGGGGCAGCCCCAGCATTTT
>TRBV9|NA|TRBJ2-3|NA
CASSVDWGGNFYTDTQYF
TGCGCCAGCAGCGTAGATTGGGGGGGCAACTTCTACACAGATACGCAGTATTTT
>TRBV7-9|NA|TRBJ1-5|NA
CASSLGDGQQPQHF
TGTGCCAGCAGCTTAGGGGACGGGCAACAGCCCCAGCATTTT
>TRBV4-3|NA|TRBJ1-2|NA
CASSQDLGDYTF
TGCGCCAGCAGCCAAGATTTGGGGGACTACACCTTC
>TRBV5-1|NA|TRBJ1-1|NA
CASSLVLGNTEAFF
TGCGCCAGCAGCTTGGTATTAGGGAACACTGAAGCTTTCTTT
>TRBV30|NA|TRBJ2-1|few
CAWSVFRGRSYNEQFF
TGTGCCTGGAGTGTTTTCAGGGGAAGGTCCTACAATGAGCAGTTCTTC
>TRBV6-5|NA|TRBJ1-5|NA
CASSYSTAGAGGPQHF
TGTGCCAGCAGTTACTCGACCGCGGGAGCCGGGGGGCCCCAGCATTTT
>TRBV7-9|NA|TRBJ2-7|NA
CASGLGDGEQYF
TGTGCCAGCGGACTTGGCGACGGCGAGCAGTACTTC
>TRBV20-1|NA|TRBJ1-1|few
CSAQHPRGAFF
TGCAGTGCTCAACACCCCCGGGGGGCTTTCTTT
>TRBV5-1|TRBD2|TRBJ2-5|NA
CASSFILAGGAETQYF
TGCGCCAGCAGCTTTATCCTAGCGGGGGGCGCGGAGACCCAGTACTTC
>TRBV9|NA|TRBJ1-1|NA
CASRAKETDEAFF
TGTGCCAGCAGGGCAAAAGAAACCGATGAAGCTTTCTTT
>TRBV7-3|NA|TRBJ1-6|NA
CASSLLRNSPLHF
TGTGCCAGCAGCTTATTACGAAATTCACCCCTCCACTTT
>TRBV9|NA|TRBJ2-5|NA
CASSVPSLQETQYF
TGTGCCAGCAGCGTCCCATCTCTCCAAGAGACCCAGTACTTC
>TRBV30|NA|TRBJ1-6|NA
CAWSVPGSNSPLHF
TGTGCCTGGAGTGTCCCAGGATCTAATTCACCCCTCCACTTT
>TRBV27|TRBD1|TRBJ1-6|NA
CASSLSGDRISPLHF
TGTGCCAGCAGTTTATCGGGGGACAGGATCTCACCCCTCCACTTT